Each of the 4 T cell receptor beta chains below was sequenced from the same sample in a study of T cells in Graves' hyperthyroidism and ophthalmopathy. Authors of the study amplified TCR beta CDR3 regions from RNA transcripts. Carried out on the TCR CDR3, a first-round RT-PCR used the HTBI primer set. TCRdb reanalysed the multiplex PCR reads using MiXCR and keeps one entry per CDR3 protein. Here the sample spans roughly 520,000 distinct CDR3 sequences, around 22% being singletons. The sample taken for sequencing was blood. These receptor sequences come from a woman under 40 with Graves' ophthalmopathy.

This clonotype was found many times. The chain carries TRBV6-5 and TRBJ1-2; 8 nucleotides match TRBD1. CDR1 and CDR2 (germline): MNHEY, SVGAGI. The V and J ends lost 0 bases and 8 bases, in that order; junction bases with no gene match: 8. The CDR3 consists of 15 residues. CDR3 sequence: CASSYSGDRRRGYTF. CDR3 bases: TGTGCCAGCAGTTACTCAGGGGACAGGCGTCGCGGCTACACCTTC.

DNA of the CDR3: TGTGCCAGCAGTTACTCCGCGTCAGGGGGGAATACTGAAGCTTTCTTT. Encoded protein: CASSYSASGGNTEAFF. V and J are TRBV6-5 and TRBJ1-1, with 7 positions matching TRBD1. With V trimmed by 0 bases and J by 5 bases, 9 bases remained unmatched. The germline V gene has CDR1 MNHEY and CDR2 SVGAGI. The length of the CDR3 is 16 residues.

The sample holds many counts of this clonotype. This sequence joins TRBV3-1 and TRBJ1-1; a possible D gene is TRBD1 (6 bases). Germline V gene lookup returns CDR1 LGHDT and CDR2 YNNKEL (reference sequence). The CDR3 is 14 residues long. V dropped 4 bases and J dropped 5 bases, with 14 bases sitting between them. The CDR3 DNA is TGTGCCAGCAGCCTTACACAGGGTTGGACTGAAGCTTTCTTT. This sequence encodes CASSLTQGWTEAFF.

The rearrangement joins TRBV9 to TRBJ2-7, with D maybe TRBD1 (5 bases). V was cut by 0 bases and J by 5 bases, with 12 bases left in between. The CDR3 is made up of 14 amino acids. CDR1 and CDR2 from the germline V gene are SGDLS and YYNGEE. The CDR3 DNA reads as TGTGCCAGCAGCGTAGGAGTCAGGGTCGACGAGCAGTACTTC. Protein product: CASSVGVRVDEQYF.